The rows below give T cell receptor beta chains drawn from one sample of a study of blood T cells in healthy people across ages. TCRdb redid the calling of the 5' RACE reads with MiXCR, one entry per CDR3 protein. The sample lists 950,000 to 1,200,000 distinct CDR3 sequences; 30% to 40% were seen once. The specimen sequenced was blood. These receptor sequences come from a man younger than 35 in good health. The CDR3 runs from the conserved cysteine through the conserved F or W. D genes are given only for firm matches. Some rows have no size entry. The others give once, few or many, or a class for an expanded clone.

>many|TRBD1|TRBJ2-1|TRBV5-5
TGTGCCAGCAACCTGGGGACAGGGAACTACAATGAGCAGTTCTTC
CASNLGTGNYNEQFF
>-|-|TRBJ2-5|TRBV5-6
TGTGCCAGCAGCTCCGGACCGGGGGACAATGAGCAGTACTTC
CASSSGPGDNEQYF
>once|-|TRBJ1-3|TRBV7-2
TGTGCCAGCAGCTTACAGGCGGCTGGAAACACCATATATTTT
CASSLQAAGNTIYF
>few|-|TRBJ2-7|TRBV13
TGTGCCAGCAGCTACTCTAACGACGAGCAGTACTTC
CASSYSNDEQYF
>-|-|TRBJ2-7|TRBV13
TGTGCCAGCAGCGAGGAGGGGAATGAGCAGTACTTC
CASSEEGNEQYF
>few|-|TRBJ2-1|TRBV11-2
TGTGCCAGCAGCCATCTGAGAGGAAACAATGAGCAGTTCTTC
CASSHLRGNNEQFF
>few|-|TRBJ1-4|TRBV12-3/TRBV12-4
TGTGCCTCATCCCAGTCCTCAACTAATGAAAAACTGTTTTTT
CASSQSSTNEKLFF
>-|-|TRBJ2-7|TRBV7-2
TGTGCCAGCAACCTGATGGACAATGAGCAGTACTTC
CASNLMDNEQYF
>-|-|TRBJ1-1|TRBV6-2/TRBV6-3
TGTGCCAGCAGAACTATAGGACTGATAGAAGCTTTCTTT
CASRTIGLIEAFF
>few|TRBD2|TRBJ2-3|TRBV14
TGTGCCAGCAGCCTTGACTTAGCGGGCCCCCTCACAGATACGCAGTATTTT
CASSLDLAGPLTDTQYF
>-|-|TRBJ2-3|TRBV5-1
TGCGCCAGCAGCTTGGGACTAGTGAAGGGAGATACGCAGTATTTT
CASSLGLVKGDTQYF
>few|-|TRBJ2-1|TRBV27
TGTGCCAGCAGTACGAACAGGGCCGGCTCCTACAATGAGCAGTTCTTC
CASSTNRAGSYNEQFF
>-|TRBD1|TRBJ1-3|TRBV7-8
TGTGCCAGCAGCTACGACAGGGTAAAGCCTGGAAACACCATATATTTT
CASSYDRVKPGNTIYF
>-|-|TRBJ1-1|TRBV12-3/TRBV12-4
TGTGCCAGCAGTTCACCGGGGATCCCCGAAGCTTTCTTT
CASSSPGIPEAFF
>-|TRBD2|TRBJ2-3|TRBV12-3/TRBV12-4
TGTGCCAGCAGTTCCACTAGCGGGTATGCAGATACGCAGTATTTT
CASSSTSGYADTQYF
>-|TRBD1|TRBJ2-1|TRBV9
TGTGCCAGCAGCGTAGAGTGGACAGGGGCCTTCAATGAGCAGTTCTTC
CASSVEWTGAFNEQFF
>-|-|TRBJ1-6|TRBV3-1
TGTGCCAGCAGCCAAAGGGGAATTAATTCACCCCTCCACTTT
CASSQRGINSPLHF